Below are 19 T cell receptor beta chains sequenced from a single sample in a study of blood T cell repertoires in COVID-19. This table comes from immunoSEQ multiplex PCR, and its TCRdb copy is limited to in-frame clones, with some not included. The table shows about 300,000 clones, with roughly 90% occurring only once. The sequenced sample was peripheral blood. The source of these receptors is a man aged 18 to 29 who had recovered from COVID-19.

This clone showed up just once. This chain uses TRBV2 with TRBJ2-5; 9 nucleotides agree with TRBD1. This CDR3 comprises 15 residues. Germline CDR1 SNHLY, CDR2 FYNNEI. V was pared by 6 bases and J by 1 base, with 6 bases of the junction left unmatched. This CDR3 reads CASRGQGFPQETQYF. The CDR3 DNA reads TGTGCCAGCAGGGGACAGGGATTTCCCCAAGAGACCCAGTACTTC.

The chain recombines TRBV19 with TRBJ1-1; D remains unclear. V gave up 7 bases and J gave up 1 base, with 7 bases separating them. The CDR3 sequence is 12 residues long. CDR1 is LNHDA and CDR2 is SQIVND in the germline V gene (reference sequence). CDR3 loop: CASKGGNTEAFF. The CDR3 DNA reads TGTGCCAGTAAAGGAGGGAACACTGAAGCTTTCTTT.

V is TRBV18 and J is TRBJ2-1, with TRBD2 identical over 7 bases. The germline V gene has CDR1 KGHSH and CDR2 LQKENI. With V trimmed by 0 bases and J by 10 bases, 15 bases remained unmatched. The length of the CDR3 is 17 residues. The CDR3 loop is CASSPPNGLVGPGEQFF. CDR3 DNA: TGTGCCAGCTCACCACCGAATGGACTAGTGGGGCCCGGGGAGCAGTTCTTC.

In this sample, this clone turned up once. The genes are TRBV6-5 and TRBJ1-4, with TRBD1 identical over 8 bases. This CDR3 spans 16 amino acids. Germline V gene lookup returns CDR1 MNHEY and CDR2 SVGAGI. V lost 0 bases, J lost 6 bases, and 6 bases stayed unmatched. The CDR3 bases are TGTGCCAGCAGTTACTCTCCTACAGGGGGTTATGAAAAACTGTTTTTT. Residues: CASSYSPTGGYEKLFF.

This clone is a singleton in its sample. The chain combines TRBV13 with TRBJ2-1; 12 bases are shared with TRBD2. V was pared by 5 bases and J by 9 bases, with 11 bases of the junction left unmatched. Germline-derived CDR1 and CDR2 are PRHDT and FYEKMQ (reference sequence). The CDR3 is 16 amino acids. CDR3 amino acids: CASSQPLAGGPGEQFF. The CDR3 nucleotides are TGTGCCAGCAGCCAACCGCTAGCGGGAGGGCCGGGTGAGCAGTTCTTC.

The V gene is TRBV19, the J gene TRBJ2-7, with 7 bases aligning to TRBD1. This CDR3 contains 13 residues. Trimming took 3 bases from V and 5 from J; bases not matched to a gene: 4. Per germline, CDR1 LNHDA and CDR2 SQIVND (reference sequence). Here the CDR3 reads CASSIQGVNEQYF. The CDR3, as DNA: TGTGCCAGTAGTATTCAGGGGGTCAACGAGCAGTACTTC.

A few counts support this clone. V and J are TRBV3-1 (or the pseudogene TRBV3-2) and TRBJ2-1; D remains ambiguous. Per the germline V gene, CDR1 is LGHDT and CDR2 is YNNKEL (reference sequence). This CDR3 is 13 amino acids long. V gave up 4 bases and J gave up 2 bases, with 6 bases separating them. As DNA, the CDR3 is TGTGCCAGCAGCCCCTTAACCTACAATGAGCAGTTCTTC. Translated, it gives CASSPLTYNEQFF.

The chain joins TRBV7-3 to TRBJ1-5, with 7 bases fitting TRBD1. Germline loops: CDR1 SGHTA, CDR2 FQGTGA. J was trimmed by 1 base and V by 5 bases; bases with no gene match: 8. This CDR3 has 16 amino acids. Here the CDR3 DNA reads TGTGCCAGCAGCCCCTTAGACAGGGAGAGCAATCAGCCCCAGCATTTT. Translation: CASSPLDRESNQPQHF.

The J gene is TRBJ1-1, the V gene TRBV27; D remains ambiguous. This CDR3 is 15 amino acids long. The germline gives CDR1 MNHEY, CDR2 SMNVEV (reference sequence). V lost 2 bases and J 0 bases, leaving 10 bases between the germline ends. The CDR3 sequence is CASSLERELNTEAFF. CDR3 nucleotides: TGTGCCAGCAGTTTAGAAAGGGAGTTGAACACTGAAGCTTTCTTT.

The chain is built from TRBV5-1 and TRBJ2-1, with D perhaps matching TRBD2 (6 bases). The CDR3 covers 18 residues. The germline V gene has CDR1 SGHRS and CDR2 YFSETQ. V lost 0 bases and J lost 8, with 24 bases in between. CDR3 loop: CASSLVHSGLLRVDEQFF. The CDR3 DNA is TGCGCCAGCAGCTTGGTGCATAGCGGCCTATTGAGGGTTGATGAGCAGTTCTTC. Full variable domain (remainder filled in from reference TRBV5-1 and TRBJ2-1): KAGVTQTPRYLIKTRGQQVTLSCSPISGHRSVSWYQQTPGQGLQFLFEYFSETQRNKGNFPGRFSGRQFSNSRSEMNVSTLELGDSALYLCASSLVHSGLLRVDEQFFGPGTRLTVL.

The chain employs TRBV2 and TRBJ2-7; 11 bases line up with TRBD2. Germline V gene sequence: CDR1 SNHLY, CDR2 FYNNEI. V lost 8 bases, J lost 2 bases, and 11 bases stayed unmatched. This CDR3 is 16 amino acids long. The CDR3 region has the DNA TGTGCCAGCCCAAAAAAATTAGCGGGAGGGCCCTACGAGCAGTACTTC. This sequence encodes CASPKKLAGGPYEQYF.

J is TRBJ1-2 and V is TRBV18; the D is unclear. Germline V lookup: CDR1 KGHSH, CDR2 LQKENI. This CDR3 is built from 15 residues. Trimming removed 2 bases from V and 2 bases from J, with 12 bases in between. The CDR3 spells CASSPGSDFNYGYTF. The CDR3 DNA reads TGTGCCAGCTCACCAGGATCGGACTTCAACTATGGCTACACCTTC.

The chain links TRBV3-1 (or the pseudogene TRBV3-2) to TRBJ2-7, with 7 bases lining up with TRBD2. V trimming: 0 bases; J trimming: 3 bases; junction bases outside the gene matches: 5. CDR1 and CDR2 from the germline V gene are LGHDT and YNNKEL (reference sequence). The CDR3 runs 15 residues. The CDR3 region is CASSQESGGSYEQYF. CDR3 DNA sequence: TGTGCCAGCAGCCAAGAATCGGGAGGTAGCTACGAGCAGTACTTC.

The chain recombines TRBV4-3 with TRBJ2-7; D is possibly TRBD2 (7 bases). V shed 0 bases and J shed 3 bases, with 12 bases lying between them. This CDR3 contains 15 residues. CDR1 and CDR2 from the germline V gene are LGHNA and YSLEER. The chain's CDR3 is CASSQDTRGGYEQYF. CDR3 sequence (DNA): TGCGCCAGCAGCCAAGATACGAGGGGGGGCTACGAGCAGTACTTC.

The CDR3 loop is CATLFTGELFF. Written as DNA, the CDR3 is TGTGCCACCCTCTTTACCGGGGAGCTGTTTTTT. The V and J genes are TRBV2 and TRBJ2-2; unclear D gene. Germline lookup yields CDR1 SNHLY and CDR2 FYNNEI. The V end was cut by 10 bases, the J end by 5 bases, with 8 bases between. CDR3 length equals 11 residues.

This chain uses TRBV27 with TRBJ1-2, with D tentatively TRBD1 (5 bases). Germline V lookup: CDR1 MNHEY, CDR2 SMNVEV (reference sequence). The V end lost 3 bases, the J end lost 6 bases, and 14 bases lay between the germline ends. CDR3 size: 14 residues. This chain's CDR3 is CASSLEGRSDGYTF. DNA for the CDR3: TGTGCCAGCAGTTTGGAGGGGCGTTCGGATGGCTACACCTTC.

The chain employs TRBV4-1 and TRBJ2-2; 11 bases fit TRBD1. Germline assignment: CDR1 MGHRA and CDR2 YSYEKL. The CDR3 is 17 residues long. Trimming took 3 bases from V and 5 from J; bases not matched to a gene: 8. CDR3 DNA sequence: TGCGCCAGCAGCCACCCCCCGGGACAGGGGGGGACCGGGGAGCTGTTTTTT. Translation gives CASSHPPGQGGTGELFF.

The chain recombines TRBV28 with TRBJ2-1; 7 nucleotides agree with TRBD2. The germline V gene has CDR1 MDHEN and CDR2 SYDVKM. The CDR3 runs to 17 residues. V dropped 3 bases and J dropped 0; count of bases not matched to a gene: 8. The CDR3 DNA reads TGTGCCAGCAGTTTTTCAAGCGGGGTTAGCTCCTACAATGAGCAGTTCTTC. It yields the protein CASSFSSGVSSYNEQFF.

This chain links TRBV7-9 with TRBJ2-5; D is unresolved. The germline V gene encodes CDR1 SEHNR and CDR2 FQNEAQ (reference sequence). V lost 0 bases to trimming and J lost 4 bases, with 9 bases between them. The CDR3 spans 14 residues. In nucleotides, the CDR3 is TGTGCCAGCAGCTTAGCTAGCCTTGGAGAGACCCAGTACTTC. Translated, it gives CASSLASLGETQYF.